The T cell receptor beta chain under discussion was sequenced for a study of response to subunit inactivated influenza vaccine. The V end lost 5 bases, the J end lost 1 base, and 8 bases lay between the germline ends. Per the germline V gene, CDR1 is MNHNY and CDR2 is SVGAGI (reference sequence). CDR3 length equals 13 residues. TCRdb processed the RT-PCR reads anew with MiXCR; each CDR3 protein has one entry. The sample lists roughly 460,000 distinct CDR3 sequences, 10% to 11% occurring once. The chain is built from TRBV6-6 and TRBJ2-5, with a weak D call TRBD1 (5 bases). The receptor comes from a man between 50 and 59 years old who received an inactivated influenza vaccine. Material: PBMCs from blood, obtained about 40 days after vaccination. The CDR3 sequence: CASSGAVQETQYF. For the CDR3, the DNA is TGTGCCAGCAGTGGGGCAGTCCAAGAGACCCAGTACTTC.